Shown below are 25 T cell receptor beta chains from a single sample sequenced in a study of spatial heterogeneity in lung cancer (dated by TCRdb to about 2019). The time point label, as the study defines it: sample taken at primary tumor resection. Whole RNA extracted from tumor and nontumor lung tissue, or from cryopreserved PBMC samples, was used for TCR sequencing without cell sorting. The method was 5' RACE. TCRdb shows the sequencer as NextSeq 500. TCRdb itself trimmed the public reads at Q25 with fastp, ran MiXCR and retained productive beta chains. Records with the same CDR3 protein are collapsed into one entry carrying the most frequent genes and DNA. This sample comprises more than 75,000 distinct CDR3 sequences, around 12% of them detected only once. Together, the top ten hold about 4.5% of the sample. The material was PBMCs, obtained at surgery. All receptors come from a male donor with early-stage non-small cell lung cancer.

The V call is TRBV7-6, the J call TRBJ2-3, with 13 bases identical to TRBD2. The CDR3 totals 15 residues. Per germline, CDR1 SGHVS and CDR2 FNYEAQ. Trimming took 5 bases from V and 6 from J; bases not matched to a gene: 5. The CDR3 nucleotides are TGTGCCAGCAGCGGACTAGCGGGAGAACCGGATACGCAGTATTTT. Translated: CASSGLAGEPDTQYF.

Ten or more counts support this clonotype. The V and J genes are TRBV20-1 and TRBJ2-7; TRBD1 matches 9 bases. V lost 4 bases and J lost 5; bases outside the gene matches: 12. The germline CDR1 and CDR2 sequences are DFQATT and SNEGSKA (reference sequence). The CDR3 loop spans 15 amino acids. The CDR3 nucleotides are TGCAGTGCTAACGCCGCCGGGACAGGGAACCACGAGCAGTACTTC. Its translation is CSANAAGTGNHEQYF.

V usage is TRBV5-1 and J usage is TRBJ2-7, with D uncertain. The V gene lost 7 bases and the J gene lost 0 bases, with 11 bases spanning the gap. In germline, CDR1 is SGHRS, CDR2 YFSETQ. The CDR3 is made up of 13 amino acids. The CDR3 spells CASADGNSYEQYF. DNA for the CDR3: TGCGCCAGCGCGGACGGCAACTCCTACGAGCAGTACTTC.

This clonotype was found a few times. The J gene is TRBJ2-7, the V gene TRBV4-1; D gene uncertain. Germline V gene lookup returns CDR1 MGHRA and CDR2 YSYEKL. With 1 base removed from V and 1 base from J, the gap between germline ends came to 11 bases. The CDR3 consists of 15 residues. CDR3 coding DNA: TGCGCCAGCAGCCAAGCCTCGACAAGTTCCTACGAGCAGTACTTC. Its translation is CASSQASTSSYEQYF.

As concerns this clonotype: This may come from a read error, since a much larger clone is one base off. V usage is TRBV20-1 and J usage is TRBJ1-1; D perhaps matches TRBD1 (5 bases). The CDR3 has 14 residues. Per germline, CDR1 DFQATT and CDR2 SNEGSKA (reference sequence). The V gene lost 2 bases and the J gene lost 5 bases, with 15 bases spanning the gap. CDR3 loop: CSARKAGRKTEAFF. CDR3 coding DNA: TGCAGTGCTAGAAAGGCAGGGAGGAAAACTGAAGCTTTCTTT.

A few counts support this clonotype. The V and J genes are TRBV3-1 and TRBJ2-2; no clear D gene. The CDR3 is 14 amino acids. Trimming took off 0 bases at V and 2 bases at J, with 4 bases between the two ends. The germline gives CDR1 LGHDT, CDR2 YNNKEL (reference sequence). In DNA form, the CDR3 reads TGTGCCAGCAGCCAAGATATAAACACCGGGGAGCTGTTTTTT. It yields the protein CASSQDINTGELFF.

This clonotype was picked up a small number of times. This chain connects TRBV5-1 to TRBJ2-7, with 7 bases matching TRBD1. Germline V gene lookup returns CDR1 SGHRS and CDR2 YFSETQ. V trimming: 0 bases; J trimming: 5 bases; junction bases outside the gene matches: 5. This CDR3 is built from 14 residues. The CDR3 loop reads CASSLAGQSHEQYF. DNA for the CDR3: TGCGCCAGCAGCTTGGCGGGACAGTCCCACGAGCAGTACTTC.

The sample holds a few counts of this clonotype. The chain has TRBV7-9 and TRBJ2-1; D is perhaps TRBD2 (7 bases). This CDR3 region has 17 residues. Trimming removed 1 base from V and 6 bases from J, with 19 bases in between. Germline V CDR1 and CDR2: SEHNR, FQNEAQ (reference sequence). CDR3 loop: CASSLGGGQGVVNEQFF. In nucleotides, the CDR3 is TGTGCCAGCAGCTTAGGCGGGGGCCAGGGAGTTGTCAATGAGCAGTTCTTC.

This clonotype has more than one count but fewer than ten. The chain is built from TRBV5-1 and TRBJ1-2, with no clear D. Germline V gives CDR1 SGHRS, CDR2 YFSETQ. V lost 0 bases and J 8 bases, leaving 11 bases between the germline ends. The CDR3 loop spans 13 amino acids. For the CDR3, the DNA is TGCGCCAGCAGCTTGGCCGTAGGGAACGGCTACACCTTC. This gives the protein CASSLAVGNGYTF.

The table lists this clonotype with many counts. This chain joins TRBV7-2 and TRBJ1-2, with TRBD1 matching over 8 bases. There are 15 residues in the CDR3. Germline loops: CDR1 SGHTA, CDR2 FQGNSA. V was pared by 5 bases and J by 4 bases, with 9 bases of the junction left unmatched. CDR3 DNA: TGTGCCAGCAGCCCCGGACAGGGTCCGAGCTATGGCTACACCTTC. Protein: CASSPGQGPSYGYTF.

The CDR3: CASSRIAAPDEAFF. Written as DNA, the CDR3 is TGTGCCAGCAGCAGGATTGCAGCCCCGGACGAAGCTTTCTTT. V is TRBV6-1 and J is TRBJ1-1; D remains ambiguous. V dropped 6 bases and J dropped 8 bases, with 19 bases sitting between them. The V gene's germline CDR1 is MNHNS and CDR2 SASEGT. This CDR3 spans 14 amino acids.

This clonotype was detected ten times or more. V gene TRBV3-1 combines with J gene TRBJ1-2; D unresolved. The CDR3 is made up of 16 amino acids. Germline V CDR1 and CDR2: LGHDT, YNNKEL (reference sequence). Trimming cost V 1 base and J 0 bases, with 12 bases left between them. As DNA, the CDR3 is TGTGCCAGCAGCCAAGCGAGCGCAGTTTCTAACTATGGCTACACCTTC. It codes for CASSQASAVSNYGYTF.

This clonotype has just a few counts. This chain's CDR3 is CASSSGDTDTQYF. CDR3 DNA sequence: TGTGCCAGTAGTAGCGGAGACACAGATACGCAGTATTTT. The V call is TRBV19, the J call TRBJ2-3; D is ambiguous. V dropped 4 bases and J dropped 2 bases, with 7 bases sitting between them. Germline values: CDR1 LNHDA, CDR2 SQIVND (reference sequence). CDR3 length equals 13 residues.

The chain couples TRBV7-6 to TRBJ1-3; 10 bases fit TRBD1. The germline V gene encodes CDR1 SGHVS and CDR2 FNYEAQ. The CDR3 covers 18 residues. Trimming took 5 bases from V and 0 from J; bases not matched to a gene: 10. CDR3 nucleotides: TGTGCCAGCAGCCTCGGGACAGGGGTCCCTAGCTCTGGAAACACCATATATTTT. Protein product: CASSLGTGVPSSGNTIYF.

This clonotype has a handful of counts. The chain employs TRBV3-1 and TRBJ2-7, with D perhaps given as TRBD1 or TRBD2 (5 bases each). Germline CDR1 is LGHDT and CDR2 is YNNKEL (reference sequence). There are 12 residues in the CDR3. V lost 4 bases to trimming and J lost 7 bases, with 11 bases between them. CDR3 nucleotides: TGTGCCAGCAGCCCTACTGGGGGAGAGCAGTACTTC. This codes for CASSPTGGEQYF.

This clonotype showed up just a few times. V and J are TRBV20-1 and TRBJ1-4, with a possible D match to TRBD1 (6 bases). This CDR3 has 12 amino acids. CDR1 and CDR2 (germline): DFQATT, SNEGSKA (reference sequence). Trimming removed 5 bases at V and 6 bases at J, with 10 bases between. CDR3 sequence: CSAEKGDEKLFF. CDR3 nucleotide sequence: TGCAGTGCTGAGAAGGGGGATGAAAAACTGTTTTTT.

V gene TRBV19 combines with J gene TRBJ1-4; 9 bases align to TRBD1. The germline V gene has CDR1 LNHDA and CDR2 SQIVND (reference sequence). Unmatched junction bases numbered 4, after V lost 4 bases and J lost 7 bases. This CDR3 region has 14 residues. This chain's CDR3 is CASSTGQGVEKLFF. CDR3 nucleotide sequence: TGTGCCAGTAGTACGGGACAGGGCGTTGAAAAACTGTTTTTT. The variable domain in full, completed from reference TRBV19 and TRBJ1-4, reads DGGITQSPKYLFRKEGQNVTLSCEQNLNHDAMYWYRQDPGQGLRLIYYSQIVNDFQKGDIAEGYSVSREKKESFPLTVTSAQKNPTAFYLCASSTGQGVEKLFFGSGTQLSVL.

A note on this clonotype: Sequence at one end of the junction differs from germline and may be a read error. The chain recombines TRBV6-5 with TRBJ1-2, with 11 nucleotides matching TRBD1. The germline V gene has CDR1 MNHEY and CDR2 SVGAGI. This CDR3 spans 16 amino acids. The CDR3 reads CDSSPIGQGAEYGYTF. In DNA, the CDR3 is TGTGACAGCAGTCCCATCGGACAGGGGGCAGAGTATGGCTACACCTTC.

In its sample, this clonotype was seen many times. The rearrangement links TRBV29-1 to TRBJ1-3, with D maybe TRBD1 (5 bases). Trimming took off 3 bases at V and 7 bases at J, with 10 bases between the two ends. Germline assignment: CDR1 SQVTM and CDR2 ANQGSEA. This CDR3 is built from 12 residues. CDR3 amino acids: CSVDARANTIYF. The CDR3, as DNA: TGCAGCGTTGATGCCAGGGCCAACACCATATATTTT.

This clonotype showed up just a few times. The chain joins TRBV29-1 to TRBJ1-2, with D unclear. Germline V CDR1 and CDR2: SQVTM, ANQGSEA. V lost 2 bases and J 6 bases, leaving 7 bases between the germline ends. The CDR3 runs to 11 residues. The DNA of the CDR3 is TGCAGCGTTGAATTCAGGCATGGCTACACCTTC. Translating gives CSVEFRHGYTF.

The chain employs TRBV7-9 and TRBJ2-2; TRBD1 aligns across 8 bases. J gave up 4 bases and V 5 bases, and 3 bases lay outside the gene matches. This CDR3 comprises 14 residues. The germline CDR1 and CDR2 sequences are SEHNR and FQNEAQ (reference sequence). The CDR3 sequence: CASSLGQATGELFF. The CDR3 DNA follows: TGTGCCAGCAGCCTGGGACAGGCCACCGGGGAGCTGTTTTTT.

This clonotype was seen a handful of times. V gene TRBV29-1 combines with J gene TRBJ1-5; D gene uncertain. This CDR3 comprises 15 residues. The V end was cut by 5 bases, the J end by 0 bases, with 14 bases between. Germline-derived CDR1 and CDR2 are SQVTM and ANQGSEA. This CDR3 is CSVSDGVYSNQPQHF. The CDR3 DNA reads TGCAGCGTTTCCGACGGAGTTTATAGCAATCAGCCCCAGCATTTT.

For the CDR3, the DNA is TGCAGTGCTAGGTATTTGTCCGGGACAGGGGATTCACCCCTCCACTTT. It codes for CSARYLSGTGDSPLHF. The chain carries TRBV20-1 and TRBJ1-6; 10 nucleotides match TRBD1. Germline V CDR1 and CDR2: DFQATT, SNEGSKA (reference sequence). CDR3 size: 16 residues. The J segment lost 8 bases and the V segment lost 3 bases, leaving 10 bases of the junction unmatched.

This clonotype was seen only a few times. The chain is built from TRBV28 and TRBJ2-7; 9 nucleotides match TRBD1. V trimming: 5 bases; J trimming: 1 base; junction bases outside the gene matches: 6. Looked up from germline, CDR1 is MDHEN and CDR2 is SYDVKM. CDR3 length: 15 amino acids. The chain's CDR3 is CASSIGTGTSYEQYF. In DNA, the CDR3 is TGTGCCAGCAGTATCGGGACAGGGACGTCCTACGAGCAGTACTTC.

This clonotype was observed many times. The gene calls are TRBV5-4 and TRBJ2-7, with TRBD1 matching 8 bases. The germline V gene encodes CDR1 SGHNT and CDR2 YYREEE (reference sequence). This CDR3 has 15 amino acids. J lost 0 bases, V lost 0 bases, and 2 bases had no gene match. The CDR3 spells CASSLDRGSSYEQYF. The CDR3 bases are TGTGCCAGCAGCTTGGACAGGGGGTCCTCCTACGAGCAGTACTTC. The full variable domain, with the rest looked up from reference TRBV5-4 and TRBJ2-7, is ETGVTQSPTHLIKTRGQQVTLRCSSQSGHNTVSWYQQALGQGPQFIFQYYREEENGRGNFPPRFSGLQFPNYSSELNVNALELDDSALYLCASSLDRGSSYEQYFGPGTRLTVT.